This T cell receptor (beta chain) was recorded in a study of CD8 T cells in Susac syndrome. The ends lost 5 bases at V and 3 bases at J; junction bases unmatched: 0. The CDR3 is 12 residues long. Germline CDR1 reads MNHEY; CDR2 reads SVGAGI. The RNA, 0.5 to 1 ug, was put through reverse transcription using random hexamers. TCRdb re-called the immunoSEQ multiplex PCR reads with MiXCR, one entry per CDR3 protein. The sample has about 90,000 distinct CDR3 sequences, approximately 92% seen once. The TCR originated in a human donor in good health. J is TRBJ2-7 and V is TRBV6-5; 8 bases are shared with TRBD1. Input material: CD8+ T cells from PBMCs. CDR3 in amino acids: CASSGQGYEQYF. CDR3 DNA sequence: TGTGCCAGCAGTGGACAGGGCTACGAGCAGTACTTC.